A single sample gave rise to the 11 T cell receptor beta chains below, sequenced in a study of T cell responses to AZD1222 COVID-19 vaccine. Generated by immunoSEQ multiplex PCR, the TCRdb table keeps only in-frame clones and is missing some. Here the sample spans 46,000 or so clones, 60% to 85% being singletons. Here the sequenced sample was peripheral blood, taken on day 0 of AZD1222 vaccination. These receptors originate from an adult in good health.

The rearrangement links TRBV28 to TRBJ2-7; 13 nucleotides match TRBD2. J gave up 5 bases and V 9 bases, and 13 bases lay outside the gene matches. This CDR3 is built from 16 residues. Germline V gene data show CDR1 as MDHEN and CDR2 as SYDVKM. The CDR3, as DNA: TGTGCCAGACCCACCAAGGGGACTAGCGGGATCCACGAGCAGTACTTC. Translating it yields CARPTKGTSGIHEQYF.

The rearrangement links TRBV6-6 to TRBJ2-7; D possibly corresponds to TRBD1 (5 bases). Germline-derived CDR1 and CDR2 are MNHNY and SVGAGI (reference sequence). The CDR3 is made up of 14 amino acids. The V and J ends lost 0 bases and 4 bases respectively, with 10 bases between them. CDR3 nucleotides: TGTGCCAGCAGTTACTCCGACAGTAGGTACGAGCAGTACTTC. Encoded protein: CASSYSDSRYEQYF.

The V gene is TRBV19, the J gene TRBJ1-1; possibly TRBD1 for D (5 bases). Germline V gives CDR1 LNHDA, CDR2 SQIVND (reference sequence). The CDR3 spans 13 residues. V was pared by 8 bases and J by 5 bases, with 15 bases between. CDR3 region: CASETVSRTEAFF. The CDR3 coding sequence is TGTGCCAGTGAGACAGTTAGTAGGACTGAAGCTTTCTTT.

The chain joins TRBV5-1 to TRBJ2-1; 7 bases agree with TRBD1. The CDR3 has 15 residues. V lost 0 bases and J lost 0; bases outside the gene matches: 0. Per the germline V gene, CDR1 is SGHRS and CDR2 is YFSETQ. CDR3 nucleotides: TGCGCCAGCAGCTTGGGGGACAGCTCCTACAATGAGCAGTTCTTC. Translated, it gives CASSLGDSSYNEQFF. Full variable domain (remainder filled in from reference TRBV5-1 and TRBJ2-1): KAGVTQTPRYLIKTRGQQVTLSCSPISGHRSVSWYQQTPGQGLQFLFEYFSETQRNKGNFPGRFSGRQFSNSRSEMNVSTLELGDSALYLCASSLGDSSYNEQFFGPGTRLTVL.

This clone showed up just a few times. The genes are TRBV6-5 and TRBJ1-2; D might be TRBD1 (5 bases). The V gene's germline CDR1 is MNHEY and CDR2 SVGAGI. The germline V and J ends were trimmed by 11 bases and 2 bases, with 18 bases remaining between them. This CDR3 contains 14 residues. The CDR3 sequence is CASGGAAVNYGYTF. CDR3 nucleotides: TGTGCCTCGGGAGGGGCCGCTGTAAACTATGGCTACACCTTC.

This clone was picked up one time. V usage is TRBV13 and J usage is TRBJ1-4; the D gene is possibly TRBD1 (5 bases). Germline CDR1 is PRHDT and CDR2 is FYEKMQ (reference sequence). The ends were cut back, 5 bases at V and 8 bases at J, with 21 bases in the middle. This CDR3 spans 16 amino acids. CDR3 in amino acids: CASSRGTAAGEEKLFF. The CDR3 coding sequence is TGTGCCAGCAGCCGCGGGACCGCCGCAGGCGAGGAAAAACTGTTTTTT.

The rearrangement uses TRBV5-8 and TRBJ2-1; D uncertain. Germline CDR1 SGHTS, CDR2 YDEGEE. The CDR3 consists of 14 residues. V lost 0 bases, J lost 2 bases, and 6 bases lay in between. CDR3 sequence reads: CASSLVAAYNEQFF. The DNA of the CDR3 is TGTGCCAGCAGCTTGGTTGCTGCCTACAATGAGCAGTTCTTC.

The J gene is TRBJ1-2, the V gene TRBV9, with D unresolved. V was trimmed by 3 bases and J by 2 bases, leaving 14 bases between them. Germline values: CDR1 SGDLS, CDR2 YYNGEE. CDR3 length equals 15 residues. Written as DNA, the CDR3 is TGTGCCAGCAGCGAAGGACCAACGGGAAACTATGGCTACACCTTC. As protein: CASSEGPTGNYGYTF.

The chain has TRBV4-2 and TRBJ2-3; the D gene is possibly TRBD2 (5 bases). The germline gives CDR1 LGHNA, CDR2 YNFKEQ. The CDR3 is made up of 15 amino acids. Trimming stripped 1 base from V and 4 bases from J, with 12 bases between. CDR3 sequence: CASSQGGVRADTQYF. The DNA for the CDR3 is TGTGCCAGCAGCCAAGGGGGAGTTAGGGCAGATACGCAGTATTTT.

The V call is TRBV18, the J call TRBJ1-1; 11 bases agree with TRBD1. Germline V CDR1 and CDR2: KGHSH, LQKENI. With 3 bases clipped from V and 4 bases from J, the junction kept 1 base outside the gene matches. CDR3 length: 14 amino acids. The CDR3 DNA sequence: TGTGCCAGCTCACCGGGACAGGGGGGCACTGAAGCTTTCTTT. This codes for CASSPGQGGTEAFF.

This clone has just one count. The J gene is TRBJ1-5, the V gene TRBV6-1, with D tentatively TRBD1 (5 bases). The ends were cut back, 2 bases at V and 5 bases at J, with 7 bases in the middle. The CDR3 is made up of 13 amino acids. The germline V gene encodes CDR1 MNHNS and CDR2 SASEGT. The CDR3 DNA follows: TGTGCCAGCAGTGAAAGAGGGGATCAGCCCCAGCATTTT. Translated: CASSERGDQPQHF.